This TCR beta chain was captured in a study of T-cell memory formation after mild COVID-19. As to this clonotype: What it recognizes is unknown.

Findings of the study overall: Among clones contracting day 15 to 85, CD4/CD8 was balanced, whereas later expanders leaned CD4+.

MiXCR, run by TCRdb on the 5' RACE reads, gives a single entry per CDR3 protein. This table has about 320,000 distinct CDR3 sequences, 13% to 15% appearing once. Sequencing was carried out using PBMCs or a T cell subset sorted from them (not recorded which). The receptor was derived from a man younger than 35 who had mild COVID-19 (a few samples of this study predate the infection). Cell type and time point are not known.

In DNA, the CDR3 is TGTGCCAGCAGCTATGGGACAAGCATGAACACTGAAGCTTTCTTT. Encoded protein: CASSYGTSMNTEAFF. The chain couples TRBV3-1 to TRBJ1-1; possibly TRBD1 for D (6 bases). The V gene lost 5 bases and the J gene lost 0 bases, with 13 bases spanning the gap. The CDR3 extends over 15 amino acids. Germline CDR1 LGHDT, CDR2 YNNKEL (reference sequence).